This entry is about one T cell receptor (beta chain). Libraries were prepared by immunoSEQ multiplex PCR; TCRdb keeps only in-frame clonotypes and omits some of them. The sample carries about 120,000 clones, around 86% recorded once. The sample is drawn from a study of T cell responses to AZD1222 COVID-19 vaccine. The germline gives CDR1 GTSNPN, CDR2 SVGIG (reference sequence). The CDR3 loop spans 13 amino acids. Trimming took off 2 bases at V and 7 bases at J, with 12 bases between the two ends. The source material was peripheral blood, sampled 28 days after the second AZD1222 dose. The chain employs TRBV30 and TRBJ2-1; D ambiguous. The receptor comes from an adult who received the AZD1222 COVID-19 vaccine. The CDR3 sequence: CAWSRRIPNEQFF. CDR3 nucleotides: TGTGCCTGGAGTAGGCGGATCCCAAATGAGCAGTTCTTC.